This T cell receptor (beta chain) originates from a study of T cell responses to AZD1222 COVID-19 vaccine. Study results and caveats: Elevations in Spike-specific TCR breadth and depth followed administration of two AZD1222 doses.

Concerning this clone: Its antigen is still unknown.

Germline V gene lookup returns CDR1 LNHNV and CDR2 YYDKDF (reference sequence). With 0 bases clipped from V and 16 bases from J, the junction kept 5 bases outside the gene matches. There are 13 residues in the CDR3. Data came from immunoSEQ multiplex PCR; TCRdb stores just in-frame clones and leaves some out. The table includes under 150,000 clones, approximately 90% detected once. The chain has TRBV15 and TRBJ2-1; 11 bases fit TRBD2. The origin of this receptor is an adult in good health. The sequenced sample was peripheral blood, obtained on day 0 of AZD1222 vaccination. CDR3 coding DNA: TGTGCCACCAGCAGAGAAGTAGCGGGAGGGCCATTCTTC. It encodes CATSREVAGGPFF.